This T cell receptor beta chain was captured by sequencing in a study of OX40 agonist ivuxolimab in advanced cancers. About the study: Patients were treated with intravenous ivuxolimab, dosed at 0.01 to 10 mg/kg and infused every 2 weeks. Anti-PD-1, anti-PD-L1 or anti-CTLA-4 therapy given earlier was allowed, and roughly 40% had some.

V lost 3 bases to trimming and J lost 6 bases, with 11 bases between them. The germline gives CDR1 MNHEY, CDR2 SMNVEV (reference sequence). This CDR3 region has 14 residues. Generated by immunoSEQ multiplex PCR, the TCRdb table keeps only in-frame clones and is missing some. The sample carries roughly 71,000 clones, 75% to 90% recorded once. The sequencing used CD4+ or CD8+ T cells sorted from blood, collected in a trial of the OX40 agonist ivuxolimab. The chain recombines TRBV27 with TRBJ2-2; perhaps TRBD1 as D (5 bases). The clonotype comes from an adult with an advanced solid tumor such as melanoma, head and neck, liver or kidney cancer. CDR3 protein: CASSFQGLAGELFF. The CDR3 coding sequence is TGTGCCAGCAGTTTTCAGGGCCTCGCCGGGGAGCTGTTTTTT.